These 24 T cell receptor beta chains were sequenced from one sample in a study of T-cell memory formation after mild COVID-19. MiXCR was run by TCRdb on the 5' RACE reads, yielding one entry per CDR3 protein. The repertoire holds about 360,000 distinct CDR3 sequences, with roughly 14% as singletons. The sequenced sample consisted of PBMCs or a T cell subset sorted from them (not recorded which). Receptor source: a man aged 18 to 29 who had mild COVID-19 (a few samples of this study predate the infection). Cell type and time point are not known.

V gene TRBV20-1 combines with J gene TRBJ1-4, with TRBD1 identical over 7 bases. The CDR3 is made up of 11 amino acids. The trim removed 5 bases at V and 10 bases at J, leaving 4 bases unmatched. CDR1 and CDR2 (germline): DFQATT, SNEGSKA (reference sequence). The CDR3 loop is CSAGTAGKLFF. CDR3 DNA sequence: TGCAGTGCTGGGACAGCCGGAAAACTGTTTTTT.

This chain uses TRBV5-6 with TRBJ1-1; 9 bases align to TRBD1. CDR3 length: 13 residues. V was pared by 4 bases and J by 6 bases, with 4 bases of the junction left unmatched. Per germline, CDR1 SGHDT and CDR2 YYEEEE. CDR3 residues: CASSAGTGPEAFF. The CDR3, as DNA: TGTGCCAGCAGCGCCGGGACAGGGCCTGAAGCTTTCTTT.

The sample holds a few counts of this clonotype. The V call is TRBV7-6, the J call TRBJ2-5; unclear D gene. V lost 1 base, J lost 5 bases, and 8 bases lay in between. The CDR3 is made up of 13 amino acids. Germline-derived CDR1 and CDR2 are SGHVS and FNYEAQ. The CDR3 DNA follows: TGTGCCAGCAGCTTAGAACAGACGGAGACCCAGTACTTC. Encoded protein: CASSLEQTETQYF.

The V and J genes are TRBV5-1 and TRBJ2-5, with 7 bases matching TRBD1. The CDR3 spans 13 residues. Trimming took 2 bases from V and 5 from J; bases not matched to a gene: 3. The germline CDR1 and CDR2 sequences are SGHRS and YFSETQ. This CDR3 is CASSFEGAETQYF. As DNA, the CDR3 is TGCGCCAGCAGCTTTGAGGGGGCGGAGACCCAGTACTTC.

This clonotype was observed a few times. The chain uses TRBV7-6 and TRBJ1-2; D uncertain. Looked up from germline, CDR1 is SGHVS and CDR2 is FNYEAQ. The V end was cut by 2 bases, the J end by 4 bases, with 14 bases between. CDR3 size: 15 residues. CDR3 loop: CASSLNVGSPYGYTF. In DNA, the CDR3 is TGTGCCAGCAGCTTAAATGTAGGCAGCCCCTATGGCTACACCTTC.

There are a few counts of this clonotype. This rearrangement joins TRBV11-2 to TRBJ2-5, with D possibly matching TRBD2 (6 bases). CDR1 and CDR2 from the germline V gene are SGHAT and FQNNGV. V shed 4 bases and J shed 0 bases, with 12 bases lying between them. This CDR3 has 15 residues. The CDR3 region is CASSYGTVYQETQYF. The CDR3 coding sequence is TGTGCCAGCAGCTACGGGACTGTTTACCAAGAGACCCAGTACTTC.

This clonotype was seen ten or more times. The CDR3: CASSYTLRGPATDTQYF. CDR3 in DNA: TGCGCCAGCAGCTACACCCTCAGGGGGCCGGCCACAGATACGCAGTATTTT. The V call is TRBV5-1, the J call TRBJ2-3, with 8 bases that match TRBD1. V lost 3 bases to trimming and J lost 2 bases; unmatched junction nucleotides: 11. CDR3 length: 17 amino acids. Germline V CDR1 and CDR2: SGHRS, YFSETQ.

This clonotype has more than one count but fewer than ten. The V and J genes are TRBV29-1 and TRBJ2-1; the D is unclear. Deletions cut 2 bases from V and 1 base from J, with 6 bases between. The CDR3 covers 13 residues. The germline V gene has CDR1 SQVTM and CDR2 ANQGSEA. The CDR3 sequence is CSVEYGSYNEQFF. DNA of the CDR3: TGCAGCGTTGAATATGGTTCCTACAATGAGCAGTTCTTC.

The J gene is TRBJ2-5, the V gene TRBV7-9; 7 nucleotides agree with TRBD2. The germline V gene encodes CDR1 SEHNR and CDR2 FQNEAQ (reference sequence). V trimming: 2 bases; J trimming: 5 bases; junction bases outside the gene matches: 2. CDR3 size: 13 residues. The CDR3 loop is CASSLTSDETQYF. CDR3 DNA sequence: TGTGCCAGCAGCTTAACTAGCGACGAGACCCAGTACTTC.

This clonotype was observed at least ten times. The chain links TRBV6-2 or TRBV6-3 to TRBJ2-1; TRBD1 is a possible D gene (5 bases). Germline V gene data show CDR1 as MNHEY and CDR2 as SVGEGT. V lost 0 bases and J 1 base, leaving 13 bases between the germline ends. The CDR3 sequence is 17 residues long. CDR3 protein: CASSYSIGAASYNEQFF. The CDR3, as DNA: TGTGCCAGCAGTTACTCGATTGGGGCAGCATCCTACAATGAGCAGTTCTTC.

This clonotype was seen more than once but under ten times. The CDR3 coding sequence is TGTGCCAGCAGCGGGGACCGCTGGACTACAGATACGCAGTATTTT. This sequence encodes CASSGDRWTTDTQYF. This rearrangement joins TRBV5-5 to TRBJ2-3; D may correspond to TRBD1 or TRBD2 (5 bases each). The CDR3 has 15 residues. The V gene's germline CDR1 is SGHKS and CDR2 YYEKEE (reference sequence). V dropped 4 bases and J dropped 3 bases, with 15 bases sitting between them. Drawing the rest from reference TRBV5-5 and TRBJ2-3, the complete variable domain is DAGVTQSPTHLIKTRGQQVTLRCSPISGHKSVSWYQQVLGQGPQFIFQYYEKEERGRGNFPDRFSARQFPNYSSELNVNALLLGDSALYLCASSGDRWTTDTQYFGPGTRLTVL.

This clonotype was counted only a few times. This chain uses TRBV27 with TRBJ2-7; possibly TRBD1 for D (6 bases). V was trimmed by 0 bases and J by 2 bases, leaving 11 bases between them. The length of the CDR3 is 15 residues. Germline V gene sequence: CDR1 MNHEY, CDR2 SMNVEV (reference sequence). The CDR3 nucleotides are TGTGCCAGCAGTTTATCCGCGGCAGGGGCCTACGAGCAGTACTTC. Translated: CASSLSAAGAYEQYF.

CDR3 sequence: CASSQEWVGTDTQYF. In nucleotides, the CDR3 is TGTGCCAGCAGCCAAGAGTGGGTTGGCACAGATACGCAGTATTTT. This chain connects TRBV4-2 to TRBJ2-3; D is unclear. The CDR3 is 15 residues long. Trimming shortened V by 0 bases and J by 1 base, and 8 bases separated the two germline ends. Germline CDR1 reads LGHNA; CDR2 reads YNFKEQ.

DNA for the CDR3: TGTGCCATCAGTGAGTCGACAGACGGATCCTACGAGCAGTACGTC. It specifies CAISESTDGSYEQYV. This chain connects TRBV10-3 to TRBJ2-7; perhaps TRBD1 as D (5 bases). The CDR3 consists of 15 residues. Germline values: CDR1 ENHRY, CDR2 SYGVKD. V shed 0 bases and J shed 1 base, with 10 bases lying between them.

Worth noting for this clonotype: A junction end diverges from the germline sequence, so it may reflect a read error. The rearrangement links TRBV7-7 to TRBJ2-3; the match to TRBD1 covers 10 bases. The germline gives CDR1 SSHAT, CDR2 FNYEAQ (reference sequence). The CDR3 covers 20 residues. CDR3 in amino acids: CASSLGRTGGGNPFTDTQYF. The DNA for the CDR3 is TGTGCTAGCAGCTTGGGCAGGACAGGGGGTGGAAATCCGTTCACGGATACGCAGTATTTT. Filled out from reference TRBV7-7 and TRBJ2-3, the complete variable domain reads GAGVSQSPRYKVTKRGQDVTLRCDPISSHATLYWYQQALGQGPEFLTYFNYEAQPDKSGLPSDRFSAERPEGSISTLTIQRTEQRDSAMYRCASSLGRTGGGNPFTDTQYFGPGTRLTVL.

This clonotype was detected a few times. This rearrangement joins TRBV2 to TRBJ2-1; the D gene is possibly TRBD2 (6 bases). The CDR3 sequence is 13 residues long. Trimming took 6 bases from V and 9 from J, leaving 15 bases between them. Looked up from germline, CDR1 is SNHLY and CDR2 is FYNNEI. The chain's CDR3 is CASRAFVGGEQFF. The CDR3 DNA is TGTGCCAGCAGGGCCTTCGTGGGGGGTGAGCAGTTCTTC. Complete variable domain (other parts from reference TRBV2 and TRBJ2-1): EPEVTQTPSHQVTQMGQEVILRCVPISNHLYFYWYRQILGQKVEFLVSFYNNEISEKSEIFDDQFSVERPDGSNFTLKIRSTKLEDSAMYFCASRAFVGGEQFFGPGTRLTVL.

The chain combines TRBV30 with TRBJ1-5; 7 positions match TRBD1. The CDR3 runs 12 residues. Germline CDR1 is GTSNPN and CDR2 is SVGIG (reference sequence). J lost 7 bases, V lost 1 base, and 1 base had no gene match. The CDR3 spells CAWSEGAQPQHF. The CDR3 nucleotides are TGTGCCTGGAGTGAGGGGGCCCAGCCCCAGCATTTT.

The CDR3 here is CSVGAGASNEKLFF. The CDR3 bases are TGCAGCGTTGGGGCAGGAGCTAGTAATGAAAAACTGTTTTTT. The chain links TRBV29-1 to TRBJ1-4; no definite D call. V was cut by 4 bases and J by 4 bases, with 13 bases left in between. Germline CDR1 is SQVTM and CDR2 is ANQGSEA. This CDR3 comprises 14 residues.

This clonotype was recorded at least ten times. J is TRBJ2-7 and V is TRBV20-1, with D possibly being TRBD1 (6 bases). This CDR3 is 15 amino acids long. The germline V gene has CDR1 DFQATT and CDR2 SNEGSKA (reference sequence). Trimming took 1 base from V and 0 from J, leaving 13 bases between them. The CDR3 here is CSARGTGHSSYEQYF. Written as DNA, the CDR3 is TGCAGTGCTAGAGGAACAGGGCACAGCTCCTACGAGCAGTACTTC.

The chain couples TRBV12-3 or TRBV12-4 to TRBJ1-2; no reliable D call. The CDR3 contains 13 residues. Trimming pared 6 bases from V and 3 bases from J, leaving 11 bases between. This CDR3 reads CASRPSTDYGYTF. The CDR3, as DNA: TGTGCCAGCAGACCTTCGACGGACTATGGCTACACCTTC.

This clonotype was recorded a few times. The chain has TRBV5-5 and TRBJ1-5, with 10 bases aligning to TRBD1. There are 15 residues in the CDR3. The J segment lost 7 bases and the V segment lost 3 bases, leaving 7 bases of the junction unmatched. CDR1 is SGHKS and CDR2 is YYEKEE in the germline V gene (reference sequence). This CDR3 reads CASSWTGGFGQPQHF. CDR3 DNA sequence: TGTGCCAGCAGCTGGACAGGGGGGTTCGGGCAGCCCCAGCATTTT.

The rearrangement links TRBV7-3 to TRBJ2-2; TRBD2 matches at 7 bases. CDR3 length equals 14 residues. The junction had 2 bases not matched to a gene; V was cut back by 5 bases and J by 2 bases. Germline V lookup: CDR1 SGHTA, CDR2 FQGTGA. The CDR3 region has the DNA TGTGCCAGCAGCCGGGACTACAACACCGGGGAGCTGTTTTTT. Protein product: CASSRDYNTGELFF.

This clonotype was seen ten or more times. J is TRBJ1-2 and V is TRBV7-2; perhaps TRBD1 as D (5 bases). Trimming cost V 7 bases and J 4 bases, with 19 bases left between them. The CDR3 sequence is 15 residues long. Germline loops: CDR1 SGHTA, CDR2 FQGNSA. CDR3 in DNA: TGTGCCAGCACCATACCGGGGGGAGGGTCCTATGGCTACACCTTC. It is translated as CASTIPGGGSYGYTF. Based on the CDR3 plus reference TRBV7-2 and TRBJ1-2, the full variable domain is GAGVSQSPSNKVTEKGKDVELRCDPISGHTALYWYRQSLGQGLEFLIYFQGNSAPDKSGLPSDRFSAERTGGSVSTLTIQRTQQEDSAVYLCASTIPGGGSYGYTFGSGTRLTVV.

The chain employs TRBV5-1 and TRBJ2-1; D gene unclear. This CDR3 spans 13 amino acids. The ends were cut back, 0 bases at V and 8 bases at J, with 9 bases in the middle. Germline V gives CDR1 SGHRS, CDR2 YFSETQ. This CDR3 reads CASSLDRSDEQFF. In nucleotides, the CDR3 is TGCGCCAGCAGCTTGGATAGGAGCGATGAGCAGTTCTTC.